The TCR beta chain described here comes from a study of blood T cells in healthy people across ages (dated by TCRdb to between 2014 and 2017). Describing the broader study: In model experiments, template switching captured about one uniquely barcoded TCR beta cDNA molecule for every two T cells. The study measured age-related changes in TCR beta repertoire diversity using deep sequencing normalized with unique cDNA molecular identifiers. The donors were split into four age groups: young (average about 15 years), middle-aged (about 40), aged (roughly 65) and long-lived (under 90). To avoid experimental bias, donors of different ages were randomly spread across the sequencing lanes. Two additional independent replicas of 1 million unique cDNA reads from the same blood draw were analyzed for two donors (one aged 18 to 30 and one aged 80 or older).

Study-wide conclusions, independent of this receptor: There was a strong correlation between observed TCR beta diversity and the percentage of naive T cells measured by flow cytometry. Compared with the aged group, more naive CD4+ T cells, fewer expanded clones and increased TCR diversity were shown by the long-lived group, suggesting age selection. Donor CMV infection status was unknown, potentially confounding age-related changes in expanded clonotypes. Observed TCR beta diversity per million T cells fell roughly linearly with age, and a significant reduction was already apparent by age roughly 41. Total diversity estimates from one million sequenced T cells were considered lower bounds and underestimates. Bulk unsorted PBMC profiling prevented conclusive comparison of naive and antigen-experienced compartments.

The donors were some 39 Caucasian individuals from Russia, aged roughly 6 to 100 years, who were systemically healthy. Ten milliliters of peripheral blood were drawn from each donor into EDTA-treated Vacutainer tubes. Ficoll-Paque density-gradient centrifugation was used to isolate PBMCs, with at least 6 million per sample. Trizol reagent was used to extract total RNA from PBMCs, with at least 5 micrograms per sample. For every donor, flow cytometry on a PBMC aliquot measured the percentage of naive CD45RAhigh/CD27high T cells. In this sample, this clonotype turned up a few times. It lacks a known antigen. The input lacks base qualities; no much larger clone sits a single base away. Libraries were built with 5' RACE. Sequencing was performed on an Illumina HiSeq 2500. A second roughly 7 to 11 cycle PCR used a sample-barcoded 5' primer and a J-beta primer mix. Each TCR beta cDNA molecule received a unique molecular identifier from a template-switch 5' adaptor carrying 12 random nucleotides. At least 3 million CDR3-containing paired-end reads were obtained from each sample. The Mint cDNA synthesis kit, primed by a TRBC-specific oligonucleotide, was used to synthesize first-strand cDNA from all RNA. Following uracil-DNA glycosylase treatment, all cDNA underwent a first 18-cycle PCR with the universal primers M1SS and BC2_uni_R. On the authors' methods: Each sample was normalized by randomly selecting 1 million high-quality reads, each carrying a distinct molecular identifier. Reads with shared molecular identifiers were discarded instead of being binned into consensus sequences. MiTCR, with a Q25 quality threshold and the strictest error-elimination algorithm, was used for CDR3 identification, clonotype clustering and error correction. A nonparametric unseen species model with Euler transformation was used to estimate lower-bound total TCR beta diversity. The public reads were run again by TCRdb, first through fastp at Q25 and then through MiXCR, and only productive beta chains were kept. Every distinct CDR3 protein forms one entry, paired with its most common genes and DNA. It is TCRdb's table, rather than the study itself, that gives the V and J calls and clone size. The sample table holds 590,000 or so distinct CDR3 sequences, of which about 30% were seen once. Less than 20% of the sample comes from the top ten.

The sequenced sample consisted of blood. This receptor was identified in a woman over 75 in good health.

The sequence in DNA is TGTGCCAGCAGTTCCTCCAGGACAGCTTTGCAAGAGACCCAGTACTTC. Translated, it gives CASSSSRTALQETQYF. Recombination joined TRBV27 with TRBJ2-5; the best D guess is TRBD1, with 6 bases matching. Sequences MNHEY (CDR1) and SMNVEV (CDR2) are obtained from the germline V gene (reference sequence). Inclusive of the bounding cysteine and phenylalanine, the CDR3 is 16 residues long. The retained sequence is limited to the CDR3, 48 bases, with the frame set at the first base. The V end loses 4 bases and the J end loses 2 bases, and a stretch of 17 bases separates them.